A selection of T cell receptor beta chains follows, all from one sample in a study of cytomegalovirus exposure and HLA in healthy donors. The assay was immunoSEQ multiplex PCR, and TCRdb's table has in-frame clones only and misses some. The table has 100,000 to 150,000 clones, approximately 80% seen once; the top ten hold more than 4%. What was sequenced was PBMCs. Receptors originate from a male donor in good health and CMV-seropositive. The CDR3 runs from the conserved cysteine through the conserved F or W. D genes are given only for firm matches. Size is omitted from some rows. Given values are once, few, many or a class for expanded clones.

J: TRBJ1-1
size: once
V: TRBV2
D: NA
DNA: TGTGCCAGCAGACATGGCACAGAGAACACTGAAGCTTTCTTT
CDR3: CASRHGTENTEAFF

J: TRBJ2-7
size: NA
V: TRBV5-4
D: NA
DNA: TGTGCCAGCAGCCTACTCGGTGATAGCGACTCCTACGAGCAGTACTTC
CDR3: CASSLLGDSDSYEQYF

J: TRBJ2-1
size: NA
V: TRBV5-4
D: NA
DNA: TGTGCCAGCAGCTCCCCCCGGGGGTCCTACAATGAGCAGTTCTTC
CDR3: CASSSPRGSYNEQFF

J: TRBJ2-7
size: NA
V: TRBV5-5
D: TRBD2
DNA: TGTGCCAGCAGCCTCAGGACTAGCGGGGGGGCCAGCTCCTACGAGCAGTACTTC
CDR3: CASSLRTSGGASSYEQYF

J: TRBJ2-3
size: NA
V: TRBV10-3
D: NA
DNA: TGTGCCATCAGTGATCCCAACTCTGGCACAGATACGCAGTATTTT
CDR3: CAISDPNSGTDTQYF

J: TRBJ1-1
size: NA
V: TRBV4-1
D: NA
DNA: TGCGCCAGCAGCCAAGGGGGGCCGTGGACTGAAGCTTTCTTT
CDR3: CASSQGGPWTEAFF

J: TRBJ1-6
size: few
V: TRBV9
D: NA
DNA: TGTGCCAGCAGCGTAGCCCCTGTTAATTCACCCCTCCACTTT
CDR3: CASSVAPVNSPLHF

J: TRBJ2-2
size: once
V: TRBV6-5
D: TRBD2
DNA: TGTGCCAGCAGTTGGGGGGGCACCGGGGAGCTGTTTTTT
CDR3: CASSWGGTGELFF

J: TRBJ1-2
size: NA
V: TRBV6-5
D: NA
DNA: TGTGCCAGCAGTTACTCACAGGGACCTAACTATGGCTACACCTTC
CDR3: CASSYSQGPNYGYTF

J: TRBJ2-3
size: NA
V: TRBV5-1
D: TRBD2
DNA: TGCGCCAGCAGCCCCACCCTAGCGGGGGATCCCACAGATACGCAGTATTTT
CDR3: CASSPTLAGDPTDTQYF

J: TRBJ1-5
size: few
V: TRBV2
D: TRBD1
DNA: TGTGCCAGCAGCGGGGACAGGGGGCGTTTTACCCCCTGGCAGCCCCAGCATTTT
CDR3: CASSGDRGRFTPWQPQHF

J: TRBJ1-5
size: NA
V: TRBV27
D: TRBD1
DNA: TGTGCCAGCAGTTTATCGGCCGGGACAGGGGTCCAGCCCCAGCATTTT
CDR3: CASSLSAGTGVQPQHF

J: TRBJ2-7
size: NA
V: TRBV4-1
D: TRBD1
DNA: TGCGCCAGCAGCCAAGATCCCAGGGGGCTAAGCTACGAGCAGTACTTC
CDR3: CASSQDPRGLSYEQYF

J: TRBJ2-3
size: NA
V: TRBV5-1
D: TRBD1
DNA: TGCGCCAGCAGCTTGGGCGCGAGGACAGGGGGAGTGGATACGCAGTATTTT
CDR3: CASSLGARTGGVDTQYF

J: TRBJ2-1
size: few
V: TRBV18
D: TRBD2
DNA: TGTGCCAGCTCACCTACAGCGGGAGGGCCTAGCGGTGAGCAGTTCTTC
CDR3: CASSPTAGGPSGEQFF

J: TRBJ1-3
size: NA
V: TRBV6-4
D: NA
DNA: TGTGCCAGCAGTGACTCTCAGGCAGGGTCTGGAAACACCATATATTTT
CDR3: CASSDSQAGSGNTIYF

J: TRBJ1-6
size: few
V: TRBV30
D: NA
DNA: TGTGCCTGGAGTGTAGGGTATGAGGGTTGGAATTCACCCCTCCACTTT
CDR3: CAWSVGYEGWNSPLHF

J: TRBJ2-5
size: NA
V: TRBV28
D: NA
DNA: TGTGCCAGCAGTTTACCTAGGGAGACCCAGTACTTC
CDR3: CASSLPRETQYF

J: TRBJ1-5
size: few
V: TRBV5-6
D: NA
DNA: TGTGCCAGCAGCTTGATCAGGGATAATCAGCCCCAGCATTTT
CDR3: CASSLIRDNQPQHF

J: TRBJ2-3
size: NA
V: TRBV10-3
D: TRBD1
DNA: TGTGCCATCAGTGAGAAGAAGGGGACAGGCTATTTTGATACGCAGTATTTT
CDR3: CAISEKKGTGYFDTQYF

J: TRBJ1-1
size: NA
V: TRBV18
D: NA
DNA: TGTGCCAGCTCCCCGCGGATGGCACAGAACACTGAAGCTTTCTTT
CDR3: CASSPRMAQNTEAFF

J: TRBJ1-3
size: NA
V: TRBV6-1
D: NA
DNA: TGTGCCAGCAGTGAAGAAGAGGGTAGCTCTGGAAACACCATATATTTT
CDR3: CASSEEEGSSGNTIYF

J: TRBJ2-7
size: NA
V: TRBV19
D: TRBD1
DNA: TGTGCCAGTAGTCCGCTCCAGGGGGCCTTCCCCTACGAGCAGTACTTC
CDR3: CASSPLQGAFPYEQYF

J: TRBJ2-5
size: NA
V: TRBV5-1
D: NA
DNA: TGCGCCAGCAGCTTGGGGGAGAGGCAGTACTTC
CDR3: CASSLGERQYF

J: TRBJ2-3
size: NA
V: TRBV7-9
D: TRBD2
DNA: TGTGCCAGCAGCATGACTAGCGGGGGCACAGATACGCAGTATTTT
CDR3: CASSMTSGGTDTQYF

J: TRBJ2-4
size: NA
V: TRBV7-2
D: NA
DNA: TGTGCCAGCACCCCTGGGGAGACCAAAAACATTCAGTACTTC
CDR3: CASTPGETKNIQYF

J: TRBJ1-6
size: few
V: TRBV14
D: NA
DNA: TGTGCCAGCAGCCAAGATGCCGGGATTGGGCCCTATAATTCACCCCTCCACTTT
CDR3: CASSQDAGIGPYNSPLHF

J: TRBJ2-1
size: NA
V: TRBV5-4
D: TRBD2
DNA: TGTGCCAGCAGCTTCGGGTCTAGCGGGAGTTGGGGTGAGCAGTTCTTC
CDR3: CASSFGSSGSWGEQFF

J: TRBJ1-5
size: NA
V: TRBV10-3
D: TRBD1
DNA: TGTGCCATCAGTGAGTACCAGGGGGCCGATCAGCCCCAGCATTTT
CDR3: CAISEYQGADQPQHF

J: TRBJ2-1
size: few
V: TRBV11-2
D: NA
DNA: TGTGCCAGCAGCTTAATCAGGGCTAATGAGCAGTTCTTC
CDR3: CASSLIRANEQFF

J: TRBJ1-5
size: NA
V: TRBV7-2
D: NA
DNA: TGTGCCAGCAGCCCGGAGGCAGCGGGATCCGAGCCCCAGCATTTT
CDR3: CASSPEAAGSEPQHF

J: TRBJ1-1
size: NA
V: TRBV2
D: NA
DNA: TGTGCCAGCAGTGTGGGCGCGAACACTGAAGCTTTCTTT
CDR3: CASSVGANTEAFF

J: TRBJ1-3
size: few
V: TRBV7-2
D: NA
DNA: TGTGCCAGCAGCTTAGTGGGAGGGACGATTGGAAACACCATATATTTT
CDR3: CASSLVGGTIGNTIYF

J: TRBJ1-1
size: NA
V: TRBV6-6
D: NA
DNA: TGTGCCAGCAGTTACAGGGGATGGAACACTGAAGCTTTCTTT
CDR3: CASSYRGWNTEAFF

J: TRBJ2-1
size: NA
V: TRBV5-1
D: TRBD2
DNA: TGCGCCAGCAGCTTTAGCGGGAGCTACAATGAGCAGTTCTTC
CDR3: CASSFSGSYNEQFF

J: TRBJ2-5
size: NA
V: TRBV6-1
D: TRBD1
DNA: TGTGCCAGCAGTGAATACAGGGGGGCGCAGCCCTCACGAGAGACCCAGTACTTC
CDR3: CASSEYRGAQPSRETQYF

J: TRBJ2-1
size: NA
V: TRBV18
D: TRBD1
DNA: TGTGCCAGCTCACTGCCGGGACAGGGCCTCAGTGAGCAGTTCTTC
CDR3: CASSLPGQGLSEQFF

J: TRBJ1-5
size: NA
V: TRBV6-1
D: NA
DNA: TGTGCCAGCAACCGAGTGGGGGGGAGCAATCAGCCCCAGCATTTT
CDR3: CASNRVGGSNQPQHF

J: TRBJ2-3
size: NA
V: TRBV12-2
D: NA
DNA: TGTGCAAGTCGCTTAGCGGCATGGGCTAGCGGGCATCCCTGCACAGATACGCAGTATTTT
CDR3: CASRLAAWASGHPCTDTQYF

J: TRBJ2-7
size: NA
V: TRBV6-5
D: NA
DNA: TGTGCCAGCAGTTACCGCACGCAGGGGTACGAGCAGTACTTC
CDR3: CASSYRTQGYEQYF

J: TRBJ1-1
size: NA
V: TRBV28
D: TRBD1
DNA: TGTGCCAGCAGCAAAGCGGACAGGGGGCGGCTAAACACTGAAGCTTTCTTT
CDR3: CASSKADRGRLNTEAFF

J: TRBJ2-7
size: few
V: TRBV27
D: NA
DNA: TGTGCCAGCAGTCGGGCGGGCTCCTACGAGCAGTACTTC
CDR3: CASSRAGSYEQYF

J: TRBJ2-7
size: NA
V: TRBV28
D: NA
DNA: TGTGCCAGCACACAGGGAGCGGCGGTTGGTGAGCAGTACTTC
CDR3: CASTQGAAVGEQYF

J: TRBJ1-1
size: few
V: TRBV6-1
D: NA
DNA: TGTGCCAGCAGTGAGGGCACGGTGAACACTGAAGCTTTCTTT
CDR3: CASSEGTVNTEAFF

J: TRBJ2-1
size: NA
V: TRBV30
D: NA
DNA: TGTGCCTGGAGTGTAAACGGGAACGGTGAGCAGTTCTTC
CDR3: CAWSVNGNGEQFF

J: TRBJ2-7
size: NA
V: TRBV5-1
D: NA
DNA: TGCGCCAGCAGCTTGGAAGCAGGGGTCTCGCAGTACTTC
CDR3: CASSLEAGVSQYF

J: TRBJ2-7
size: once
V: TRBV7-6
D: TRBD1
DNA: TGTGCCAGCAGCTTAGCGGGACAGGGGCGCGACGAGCAGTACTTC
CDR3: CASSLAGQGRDEQYF

J: TRBJ2-1
size: NA
V: TRBV28
D: NA
DNA: TGTGCCAGCAGCGGCAATGAGCAGTTCTTC
CDR3: CASSGNEQFF

J: TRBJ2-2
size: NA
V: TRBV2
D: TRBD1
DNA: TGTGCCAGCAGATACTACAGGGGCGGCGGGGAGCTGTTTTTT
CDR3: CASRYYRGGGELFF

J: TRBJ2-1
size: few
V: TRBV7-2
D: TRBD2
DNA: TGTGCCAGCAGCCCCTACGGGGGGGGCAATGAGCAGTTCTTC
CDR3: CASSPYGGGNEQFF

J: TRBJ1-1
size: NA
V: TRBV7-2
D: NA
DNA: TGTGCCAGCAGCTTAGGGACAGACGCGACTGAAGCTTTCTTT
CDR3: CASSLGTDATEAFF

J: TRBJ1-5
size: few
V: TRBV19
D: TRBD1
DNA: TGTGCCAGTAGTATTTTGTCGCTCGGACAGGGGGTAGGTCAGCCCCAGCATTTT
CDR3: CASSILSLGQGVGQPQHF

J: TRBJ2-2
size: NA
V: TRBV6-5
D: NA
DNA: TGTGCCAGCAGTTATTTTCGGACAGAGGACACCGGGGAGCTGTTTTTT
CDR3: CASSYFRTEDTGELFF

J: TRBJ2-6
size: NA
V: TRBV7-9
D: TRBD1
DNA: TGTGCCAGCAGCTTATGGGACAGCCGGTCAGGGGCCAACGGCCTGACTTTC
CDR3: CASSLWDSRSGANGLTF

J: TRBJ2-5
size: NA
V: TRBV2
D: TRBD2
DNA: TGTGCCAGCAGTGAGCCCCGGCGGGGGAACAACCAAGAGACCCAGTACTTC
CDR3: CASSEPRRGNNQETQYF